This T cell receptor beta chain was captured by sequencing in a study of blood T cells in healthy people across ages (dated by TCRdb to the mid-2010s). Looking at the study overall: Template switching captured roughly one uniquely barcoded TCR beta cDNA molecule per two T cells in model experiments. Age-related changes in TCR beta repertoire diversity were measured in the study by deep sequencing normalized with unique cDNA molecular identifiers. Four age groups were formed from the donors: young (average around 15 years), middle-aged (approximately 40), aged (roughly 59) and long-lived (82). To avoid experimental bias, donors of different ages were randomly spread across the sequencing lanes. The study analyzed two additional independent replicas of 1 million unique cDNA reads from the same blood draw for two donors, one aged 18 to 29 and one aged 80 or older.

Broad study findings and their caveats: Donor CMV infection status was unknown, potentially confounding age-related changes in expanded clonotypes. Estimates of total diversity based on one million sequenced T cells were considered lower bounds and underestimates. Observed TCR beta diversity per million T cells fell roughly linearly with age, and a significant reduction was already apparent by age roughly 40. A strong correlation was found between observed TCR beta diversity and the percentage of naive T cells measured by flow cytometry. Because profiling used bulk unsorted PBMCs, naive and antigen-experienced compartments could not be compared conclusively. Compared with the aged group, the long-lived group had more naive CD4+ T cells, fewer expanded clones and increased TCR diversity, suggesting age selection.

The CDR1 and CDR2 encoded by the germline V gene are SNHLY and FYNNEI. A distance of 12 bases separates the germline ends of V and J, which lose 6 bases and 9 bases respectively. There are 12 amino acids in the CDR3, from cysteine to phenylalanine inclusive. Only the CDR3 DNA stays, 36 bases, in frame from base 1. On this clonotype: What this receptor recognizes is not known. No per-base quality is available; no much larger clone lies one base away.

The library was produced with 5' RACE. For sequencing, an Illumina HiSeq 2500 was employed. A second PCR of roughly 7 to 12 cycles was run with a J-beta primer mix and a sample-barcoded 5' primer. Each TCR beta cDNA molecule received a unique molecular identifier from a template-switch 5' adaptor carrying 12 random nucleotides. Each sample yielded at least 3 million CDR3-containing paired-end reads. First-strand cDNA was synthesized from all RNA with the Mint cDNA synthesis kit, primed by a TRBC-specific oligonucleotide. After uracil-DNA glycosylase treatment, a first 18-cycle PCR used universal primers M1SS and BC2_uni_R on all cDNA. The study's processing was this. For normalization, 1 million high-quality reads were randomly selected from each sample, with every read carrying a distinct molecular identifier. Reads sharing molecular identifiers were discarded rather than binned into consensus sequences. CDR3 identification, clonotype clustering and error correction used MiTCR with a Q25 quality threshold and the strictest error-elimination algorithm. A nonparametric unseen species model with Euler transformation was used to estimate lower-bound total TCR beta diversity. In-frame beta chains were kept once TCRdb had trimmed the public reads at Q25 with fastp and called clones with MiXCR. CDR3 protein duplicates are merged, each entry listing the most common genes and DNA. Here the V and J calls rest on TCRdb's processing, not on the authors' analysis. Present in this sample are roughly 1.5 million distinct CDR3 sequences, 35% to 45% of which were seen just once. The ten largest clones take up 4% of the sample.

Donors were 39 systemically healthy Caucasian individuals from Russia aged roughly 6 to 95 years. Around 10 milliliters of peripheral blood were collected from each donor into EDTA-treated Vacutainer tubes. Ficoll-Paque density-gradient centrifugation was used to isolate PBMCs, with at least 7 million per sample. Trizol reagent was used to extract total RNA from the PBMCs, yielding at least 5 micrograms per sample. For every donor, flow cytometry on a PBMC aliquot measured the percentage of naive CD45RAhigh/CD27high T cells. The sequencing sample was made of blood. Recombination joined TRBV2 with TRBJ1-5, with the D gene not clear enough to name. The clonotype originates from a young woman in good health. Here is the DNA: TGTGCCAGCAGGGGGAACAGTCCGCCCCAGCATTTT. Its protein is CASRGNSPPQHF.